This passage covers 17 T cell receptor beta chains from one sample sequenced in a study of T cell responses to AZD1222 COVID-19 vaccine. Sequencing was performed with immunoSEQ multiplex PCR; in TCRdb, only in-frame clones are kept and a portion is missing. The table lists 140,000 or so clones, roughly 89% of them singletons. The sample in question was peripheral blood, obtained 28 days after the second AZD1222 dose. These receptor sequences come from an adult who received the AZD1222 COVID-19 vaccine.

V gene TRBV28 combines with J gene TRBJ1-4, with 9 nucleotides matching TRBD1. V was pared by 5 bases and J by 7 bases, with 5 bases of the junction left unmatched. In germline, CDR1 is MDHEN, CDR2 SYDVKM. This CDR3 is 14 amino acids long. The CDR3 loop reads CASSTGGFGEKLFF. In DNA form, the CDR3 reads TGTGCCAGCAGTACAGGGGGCTTCGGTGAAAAACTGTTTTTT.

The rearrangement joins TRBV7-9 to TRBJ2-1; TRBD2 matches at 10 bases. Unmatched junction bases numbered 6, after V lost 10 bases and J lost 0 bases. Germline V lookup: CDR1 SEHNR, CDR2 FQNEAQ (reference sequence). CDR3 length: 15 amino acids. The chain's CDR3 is CATGLADSSYNEQFF. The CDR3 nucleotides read TGTGCCACAGGACTAGCGGATAGCTCCTACAATGAGCAGTTCTTC. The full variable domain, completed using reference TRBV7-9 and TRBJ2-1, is DTGVSQNPRHKITKRGQNVTFRCDPISEHNRLYWYRQTLGQGPEFLTYFQNEAQLEKSRLLSDRFSAERPKGSFSTLEIQRTEQGDSAMYLCATGLADSSYNEQFFGPGTRLTVL.

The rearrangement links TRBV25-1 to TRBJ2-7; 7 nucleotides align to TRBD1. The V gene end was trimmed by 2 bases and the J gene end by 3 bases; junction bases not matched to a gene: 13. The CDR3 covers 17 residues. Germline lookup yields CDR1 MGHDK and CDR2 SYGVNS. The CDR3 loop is CASSEVGPTGKFYEQYF. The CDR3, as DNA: TGTGCCAGCAGTGAAGTAGGTCCGACAGGGAAGTTCTACGAGCAGTACTTC.

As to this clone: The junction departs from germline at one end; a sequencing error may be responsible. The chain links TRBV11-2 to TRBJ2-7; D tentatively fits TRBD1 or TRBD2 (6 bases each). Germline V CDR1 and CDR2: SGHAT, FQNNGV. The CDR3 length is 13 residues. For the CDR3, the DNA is TGTGCCGGCAGCTCGCCCCGGGGGCACGAGCAGTACTTC. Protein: CAGSSPRGHEQYF. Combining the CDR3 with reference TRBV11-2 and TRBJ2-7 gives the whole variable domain EAGVAQSPRYKIIEKRQSVAFWCNPISGHATLYWYQQILGQGPKLLIQFQNNGVVDDSQLPKDRFSAERLKGVDSTLKIQPAKLEDSAVYLCAGSSPRGHEQYFGPGTRLTVT.

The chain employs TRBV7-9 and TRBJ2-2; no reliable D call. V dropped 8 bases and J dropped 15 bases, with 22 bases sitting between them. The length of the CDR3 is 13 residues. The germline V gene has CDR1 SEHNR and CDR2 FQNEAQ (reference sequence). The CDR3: CASGNPGRFVVFF. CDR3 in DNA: TGTGCCAGCGGGAATCCGGGCCGATTCGTGGTGTTTTTT.

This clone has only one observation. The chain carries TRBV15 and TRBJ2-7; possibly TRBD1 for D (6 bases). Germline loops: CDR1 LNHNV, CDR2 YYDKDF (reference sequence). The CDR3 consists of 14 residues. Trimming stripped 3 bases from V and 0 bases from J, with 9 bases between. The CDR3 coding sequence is TGTGCCACCAGCAGGGCAGGGGTCTCCTACGAGCAGTACTTC. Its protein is CATSRAGVSYEQYF.

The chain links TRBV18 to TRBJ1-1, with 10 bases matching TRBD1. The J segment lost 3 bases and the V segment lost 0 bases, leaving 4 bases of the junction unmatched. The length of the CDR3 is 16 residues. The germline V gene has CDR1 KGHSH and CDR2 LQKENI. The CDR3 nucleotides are TGTGCCAGCTCACCACCCCCGGGACAGGGGTACACTGAAGCTTTCTTT. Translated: CASSPPPGQGYTEAFF.

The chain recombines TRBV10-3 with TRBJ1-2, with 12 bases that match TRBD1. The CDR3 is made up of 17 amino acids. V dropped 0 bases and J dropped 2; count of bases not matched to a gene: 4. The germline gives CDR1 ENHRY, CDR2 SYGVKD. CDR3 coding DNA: TGTGCCATCAGTGAGTCGTGGGGACAGGGGGCGAACTATGGCTACACCTTC. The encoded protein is CAISESWGQGANYGYTF.

The CDR3 region is CASSLAGPTPTKQYF. The CDR3 nucleotides read TGCGCCAGCAGCTTGGCGGGGCCCACCCCTACGAAGCAGTACTTC. The chain uses TRBV5-1 and TRBJ2-7, with D possibly being TRBD1 or TRBD2 (5 bases each). Trimming pared 0 bases from V and 8 bases from J, leaving 18 bases between. The CDR3 extends over 15 amino acids. The germline CDR1 and CDR2 sequences are SGHRS and YFSETQ.

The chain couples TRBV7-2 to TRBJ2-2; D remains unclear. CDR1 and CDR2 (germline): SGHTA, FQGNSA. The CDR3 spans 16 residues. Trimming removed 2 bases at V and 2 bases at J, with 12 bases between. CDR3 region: CASSLLRRFNTGELFF. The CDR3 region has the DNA TGTGCCAGCAGCTTACTTAGACGGTTCAACACCGGGGAGCTGTTTTTT.

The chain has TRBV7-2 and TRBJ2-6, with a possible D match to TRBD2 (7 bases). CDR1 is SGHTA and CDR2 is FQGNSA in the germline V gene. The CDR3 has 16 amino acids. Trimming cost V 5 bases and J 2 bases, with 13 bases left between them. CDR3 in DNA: TGTGCCAGCAGCCGGACGGGGGGCACTGGGGCCAACGTCCTGACTTTC. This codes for CASSRTGGTGANVLTF.

The CDR3 protein is CASSEGRVYGYTF. Written as DNA, the CDR3 is TGTGCCAGCAGTGAAGGCAGGGTCTATGGCTACACCTTC. The chain links TRBV2 to TRBJ1-2, with D maybe TRBD1 (5 bases). CDR3 length equals 13 residues. V was shortened by 1 base and J by 4 bases, with 7 bases between the two germline ends. Germline loops: CDR1 SNHLY, CDR2 FYNNEI.

CDR3 bases: TGTGCCAGCAGCCCCAGGACAGGGGGGACCGATACGCAGTATTTT. Translated: CASSPRTGGTDTQYF. The chain links TRBV4-2 to TRBJ2-3, with 10 bases identical to TRBD1. There are 15 residues in the CDR3. The V and J ends lost 4 bases and 6 bases, in that order; junction bases with no gene match: 7. Germline loops: CDR1 LGHNA, CDR2 YNFKEQ.

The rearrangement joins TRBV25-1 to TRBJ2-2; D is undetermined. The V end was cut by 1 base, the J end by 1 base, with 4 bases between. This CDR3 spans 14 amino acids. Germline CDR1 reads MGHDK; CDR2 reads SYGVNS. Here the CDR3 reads CASSEWGNTGELFF. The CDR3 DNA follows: TGTGCCAGCAGTGAATGGGGGAACACCGGGGAGCTGTTTTTT.

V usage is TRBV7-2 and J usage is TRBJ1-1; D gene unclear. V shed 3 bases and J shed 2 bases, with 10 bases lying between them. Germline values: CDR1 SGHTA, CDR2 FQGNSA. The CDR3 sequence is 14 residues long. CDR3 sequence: CASSFHRPNTEAFF. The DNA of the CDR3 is TGTGCCAGCAGCTTTCATCGTCCCAACACTGAAGCTTTCTTT.

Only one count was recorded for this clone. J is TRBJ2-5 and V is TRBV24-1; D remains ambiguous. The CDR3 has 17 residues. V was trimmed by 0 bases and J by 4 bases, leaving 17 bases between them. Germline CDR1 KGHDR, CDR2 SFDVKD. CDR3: CATSDLLGRGRRETQYF. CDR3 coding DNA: TGTGCCACCAGTGATTTGCTGGGCAGAGGACGAAGAGAGACCCAGTACTTC.

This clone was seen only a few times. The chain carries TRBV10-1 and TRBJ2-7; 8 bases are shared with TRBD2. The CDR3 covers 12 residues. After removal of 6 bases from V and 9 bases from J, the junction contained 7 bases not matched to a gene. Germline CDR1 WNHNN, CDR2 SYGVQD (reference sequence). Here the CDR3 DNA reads TGCGCCAGCAGCGCGGGACTAGACGGGCAGTACTTC. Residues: CASSAGLDGQYF.